The 4 T cell receptor beta chains reported below all come from one sample, sequenced in a study of T cell responses to AZD1222 COVID-19 vaccine. Data came from immunoSEQ multiplex PCR; TCRdb stores just in-frame clones and leaves some out. The data show under 95,000 clones, roughly 89% seen once. Sequencing was performed on peripheral blood, taken on day 0 of AZD1222 vaccination. The receptors were gathered from an adult in good health.

The chain employs TRBV3-1 (or the pseudogene TRBV3-2) and TRBJ2-1, with 9 bases matching TRBD2. The germline V gene has CDR1 LGHDT and CDR2 YNNKEL (reference sequence). The V segment lost 4 bases and the J segment 6 bases; nucleotides outside the gene matches: 1. This CDR3 is built from 13 residues. The CDR3 sequence is CASSLAGANEQFF. CDR3 bases: TGTGCCAGCAGCCTAGCGGGGGCCAATGAGCAGTTCTTC.

This sequence joins TRBV5-1 and TRBJ2-7; possible D gene TRBD1, 6 bases. Between the trimmed V and J ends, which lost 4 bases and 2 bases, there was a span of 19 bases. The CDR3 runs 16 residues. CDR1 and CDR2 (germline): SGHRS, YFSETQ. CDR3 coding DNA: TGCGCCAGCAGCCCGGGGTACAGGGCCGGGGCCTACGAGCAGTACTTC. It translates to CASSPGYRAGAYEQYF.

This chain links TRBV25-1 with TRBJ1-5; no definite D call. Trimming pared 3 bases from V and 3 bases from J, leaving 12 bases between. Looked up from germline, CDR1 is MGHDK and CDR2 is SYGVNS. The CDR3 is 15 amino acids. This chain's CDR3 is CASSDPKEVNQPQHF. The CDR3, as DNA: TGTGCCAGCAGTGACCCGAAAGAGGTCAATCAGCCCCAGCATTTT. Based on the CDR3 plus reference TRBV25-1 and TRBJ1-5, the full variable domain is EADIYQTPRYLVIGTGKKITLECSQTMGHDKMYWYQQDPGMELHLIHYSYGVNSTEKGDLSSESTVSRIRTEHFPLTLESARPSHTSQYLCASSDPKEVNQPQHFGDGTRLSIL.

This clone was recorded once. This chain connects TRBV18 to TRBJ1-1; no firm D call. CDR3 length: 13 residues. V was cut by 2 bases and J by 1 base, with 5 bases left in between. Germline CDR1 KGHSH, CDR2 LQKENI. CDR3 loop: CASSPNQNTEAFF. CDR3 nucleotide sequence: TGTGCCAGCTCACCAAACCAGAACACTGAAGCTTTCTTT. Supplemented by reference TRBV18 and TRBJ1-1, the full variable domain reads NAGVMQNPRHLVRRRGQEARLRCSPMKGHSHVYWYRQLPEEGLKFMVYLQKENIIDESGMPKERFSAEFPKEGPSILRIQQVVRGDSAAYFCASSPNQNTEAFFGQGTRLTVV.